One sample yielded the 13 T cell receptor beta chains listed below, sequenced in a study of blood T cell repertoires in COVID-19. Measured with immunoSEQ multiplex PCR; TCRdb has only the in-frame clones, and not every one. In the table there are about 220,000 clones, 83% of which are singletons. The sequenced sample was PBMCs or T cells enriched from blood (not recorded which). The source is a woman between 45 and 65 years old who had been exposed to COVID-19.

The V call is TRBV29-1, the J call TRBJ2-3, with 9 bases fitting TRBD1. This CDR3 spans 13 amino acids. V shed 4 bases, J shed 5 bases, and the junction held 4 bases outside the gene matches. Germline V lookup: CDR1 SQVTM, CDR2 ANQGSEA. This chain's CDR3 is CSVGRTGVDTQYF. CDR3 coding DNA: TGCAGCGTTGGTCGGACAGGGGTAGATACGCAGTATTTT.

This clone was observed a handful of times. V usage is TRBV6-1 and J usage is TRBJ1-5; 10 bases align to TRBD1. J gave up 2 bases and V 3 bases, and 10 bases lay outside the gene matches. There are 18 residues in the CDR3. Per the germline V gene, CDR1 is MNHNS and CDR2 is SASEGT. DNA of the CDR3: TGTGCCAGCAGTGATATCGGACAGGGGGTGGTAGGCAATCAGCCCCAGCATTTT. Its translation is CASSDIGQGVVGNQPQHF.

The chain has TRBV5-1 and TRBJ1-2; tentatively, D is TRBD1 (6 bases). From germline, CDR1 is SGHRS and CDR2 YFSETQ. Trimming removed 2 bases at V and 6 bases at J, with 8 bases between. The CDR3 sequence is 12 residues long. CDR3 DNA: TGCGCCAGCAGCTTACAGGGCCATGGCTACACCTTC. Translated, it gives CASSLQGHGYTF.

The rearrangement uses TRBV2 and TRBJ1-2; weak D call: TRBD1 (5 bases). The ends were cut back, 6 bases at V and 4 bases at J, with 12 bases in the middle. This CDR3 spans 13 amino acids. The germline V gene has CDR1 SNHLY and CDR2 FYNNEI. This chain's CDR3 is CASSVRRGYGYTF. CDR3 bases: TGTGCCAGCAGCGTTAGAAGGGGCTATGGCTACACCTTC.

J is TRBJ2-1 and V is TRBV19; perhaps TRBD2 as D (5 bases). Germline assignment: CDR1 LNHDA and CDR2 SQIVND (reference sequence). The V gene lost 8 bases and the J gene lost 0 bases, with 11 bases spanning the gap. The CDR3 is made up of 14 amino acids. Written as DNA, the CDR3 is TGTGCCAGTTCGGTCCGGGGCTCCTACAATGAGCAGTTCTTC. Its protein is CASSVRGSYNEQFF.

The V call is TRBV23-1, the J call TRBJ2-3; a possible D gene is TRBD2 (6 bases). TRBV23-1 is designated an ORF whose function remains uncertain. CDR3 length equals 15 residues. The V end was cut by 0 bases, the J end by 2 bases, with 9 bases between. This chain's CDR3 is CASSQSAGYTDTQYF. The CDR3 DNA reads as TGCGCCAGCAGTCAATCGGCGGGGTACACAGATACGCAGTATTTT.

This clone has ten or more counts. This sequence joins TRBV11-3 and TRBJ2-1; the match to TRBD1 covers 7 bases. Germline CDR1 and CDR2: SGHNT and YENEEA. The CDR3 sequence is 14 residues long. The ends lost 1 base at V and 7 bases at J; junction bases unmatched: 4. CDR3 nucleotide sequence: TGTGCCAGCAGCTTAGGGGGACAGAAGAATGAGCAGTTCTTC. It encodes CASSLGGQKNEQFF.

This rearrangement joins TRBV15 to TRBJ2-7; 7 nucleotides agree with TRBD2. The ends lost 0 bases at V and 3 bases at J; junction bases unmatched: 14. CDR3 length: 18 residues. CDR1 LNHNV and CDR2 YYDKDF come from the germline V gene (reference sequence). For the CDR3, the DNA is TGTGCCACCAGCAGAGAGGGGCGAGCGGGGCTCTTCTTCTACGAGCAGTACTTC. Protein sequence: CATSREGRAGLFFYEQYF.

This clone has only one observation. The genes are TRBV3-1 (or the pseudogene TRBV3-2) and TRBJ1-1; perhaps TRBD1 as D (5 bases). The V gene lost 4 bases and the J gene lost 0 bases, with 18 bases spanning the gap. Germline assignment: CDR1 LGHDT and CDR2 YNNKEL (reference sequence). The CDR3 length is 17 residues. Here the CDR3 DNA reads TGTGCCAGCAGCCGCAAGGGGTACAGAGATGTGAACACTGAAGCTTTCTTT. Protein: CASSRKGYRDVNTEAFF.

This chain connects TRBV4-1 to TRBJ1-2; tentative D call: TRBD1 (5 bases). The CDR3 runs 17 residues. Looked up from germline, CDR1 is MGHRA and CDR2 is YSYEKL. Trimming left V 4 bases short and J 2 bases short, with 20 bases between. CDR3 bases: TGCGCCAGCAGCCCAGAGATCATCGGGCGGGGCAACTATGGCTACACCTTC. This translates into CASSPEIIGRGNYGYTF.

V and J are TRBV19 and TRBJ1-1; D may be TRBD1 (5 bases). Germline V lookup: CDR1 LNHDA, CDR2 SQIVND (reference sequence). V lost 2 bases and J lost 5, with 12 bases in between. The CDR3 spans 14 residues. As DNA, the CDR3 is TGTGCCAGTAGTATATCGCAGGGCGGTACTGAAGCTTTCTTT. This sequence encodes CASSISQGGTEAFF.

This chain joins TRBV13 and TRBJ2-2; no definite D call. CDR1 and CDR2 (germline): PRHDT, FYEKMQ (reference sequence). The CDR3 consists of 14 residues. V was clipped by 1 base and J by 0 bases, with 3 bases between them. CDR3 sequence (DNA): TGTGCCAGCAGCTTAGTCTCGAACACCGGGGAGCTGTTTTTT. Protein: CASSLVSNTGELFF. The variable domain in full, completed from reference TRBV13 and TRBJ2-2, reads AAGVIQSPRHLIKEKRETATLKCYPIPRHDTVYWYQQGPGQDPQFLISFYEKMQSDKGSIPDRFSAQQFSDYHSELNMSSLELGDSALYFCASSLVSNTGELFFGEGSRLTVL.

V gene TRBV3-1 (or the pseudogene TRBV3-2) combines with J gene TRBJ1-6, with D possibly being TRBD1 (5 bases). The V gene lost 1 base and the J gene lost 14 bases, with 12 bases spanning the gap. The germline V gene has CDR1 LGHDT and CDR2 YNNKEL (reference sequence). There are 13 residues in the CDR3. The CDR3 nucleotides read TGTGCCAGCAGCCAAGCGGGGGGTGTGACCCTCCACTTT. This codes for CASSQAGGVTLHF.